Each of the 21 T cell receptor beta chains below was sequenced from the same sample in a study of shared clonotypes between healthy human individuals. Using immunoSEQ multiplex PCR, the repertoire was profiled, and TCRdb retains in-frame clones only, with some absent. Of around 2,000,000 clones detected, approximately 94% appear once; the ten largest clones hold more than 0.9%. Positively selected for CCR7, the CD45RO-negative cells used as naive CD8 cells excluded terminally differentiated effector memory CD45RA+ cells. The sequencing input was naive CD8+ T cells sorted from blood. The receptor set was obtained from a man aged 18 to 35 in good health.

This chain connects TRBV11-2 to TRBJ2-1, with D perhaps matching TRBD2 (6 bases). The V end was cut by 1 base, the J end by 10 bases, with 11 bases between. Germline loops: CDR1 SGHAT, CDR2 FQNNGV. This CDR3 is built from 13 residues. The CDR3, as DNA: TGTGCCAGCAGCTTAGGTATTGGACTAGAGCAGTTCTTC. Translated, it gives CASSLGIGLEQFF.

The chain joins TRBV7-3 to TRBJ2-2, with D unresolved. CDR1 is SGHTA and CDR2 is FQGTGA in the germline V gene. The CDR3 loop spans 14 amino acids. V was cut by 6 bases and J by 7 bases, with 15 bases left in between. The CDR3 sequence is CASSGNPTGGELFF. The CDR3, as DNA: TGTGCCAGCAGTGGCAACCCAACTGGCGGGGAGCTGTTTTTT.

This rearrangement joins TRBV27 to TRBJ2-7; D might be TRBD1 (6 bases). CDR3 size: 15 residues. The ends were cut back, 7 bases at V and 0 bases at J, with 16 bases in the middle. Germline V lookup: CDR1 MNHEY, CDR2 SMNVEV (reference sequence). This CDR3 is CASKFNRDNSYEQYF. As DNA, the CDR3 is TGTGCCAGCAAATTCAACCGGGACAACTCCTACGAGCAGTACTTC.

The sample holds one count of this clone. The chain uses TRBV6-5 and TRBJ2-7; D may be TRBD1 (5 bases). Trimming shortened V by 3 bases and J by 7 bases, and 13 bases separated the two germline ends. This CDR3 contains 13 residues. The V gene's germline CDR1 is MNHEY and CDR2 SVGAGI. The chain's CDR3 is CASSYGALGEQYF. Here the CDR3 DNA reads TGTGCCAGCAGTTATGGGGCCTTGGGGGAGCAGTACTTC.

The chain uses TRBV6-1 and TRBJ2-5; 12 nucleotides align to TRBD2. CDR1 and CDR2 (germline): MNHNS, SASEGT. After removal of 8 bases from V and 4 bases from J, the junction contained 11 bases not matched to a gene. The CDR3 has 16 residues. CDR3 sequence (DNA): TGTGCCAGCCGTGCGGAGGAACTAGCGGGAGGAGAGACCCAGTACTTC. Translation gives CASRAEELAGGETQYF.

V and J are TRBV19 and TRBJ2-1; tentatively, D is TRBD2 (5 bases). V gave up 3 bases and J gave up 6 bases, with 9 bases separating them. CDR1 and CDR2 (germline): LNHDA, SQIVND (reference sequence). This CDR3 is built from 13 residues. DNA for the CDR3: TGTGCCAGTAGTATGAGGGTATCCAATGAGCAGTTCTTC. It translates to CASSMRVSNEQFF.

Comment on this clone: It may be a read error: a sequence one base away is much more abundant. This CDR3 is also generated by other DNA sequences in the sample. V usage is TRBV6-6 and J usage is TRBJ2-7; D call uncertain. Germline CDR1 and CDR2: MNHNY and SVGAGI (reference sequence). The CDR3 is 11 residues long. V lost 5 bases to trimming and J lost 0 bases, with 2 bases between them. CDR3 nucleotides: TGTGCCAGCAGTACCTCCTACGAGCAGTACTTC. Translating gives CASSTSYEQYF.

For this clone: Other DNA sequences of this sample code for an identical CDR3. This sequence joins TRBV7-9 and TRBJ2-5; D is perhaps TRBD2 (5 bases). The CDR3 totals 12 residues. Germline V gene data show CDR1 as SEHNR and CDR2 as FQNEAQ (reference sequence). Trimming took 3 bases from V and 7 from J, leaving 9 bases between them. CDR3 sequence reads: CASSFGEGTQYF. DNA for the CDR3: TGTGCCAGCAGCTTTGGCGAGGGGACCCAGTACTTC.

The rearrangement links TRBV28 to TRBJ1-1; D is unclear. V lost 9 bases to trimming and J lost 4 bases, with 18 bases between them. This CDR3 contains 14 residues. CDR1 MDHEN and CDR2 SYDVKM come from the germline V gene. In DNA form, the CDR3 reads TGTGCCAGTGCATTGGTTGGTGGGATCACTGAAGCTTTCTTT. Amino acids: CASALVGGITEAFF.

This clone was recorded once. V gene TRBV4-1 combines with J gene TRBJ2-3, with D perhaps TRBD2 (6 bases). Germline CDR1 reads MGHRA; CDR2 reads YSYEKL. CDR3 size: 15 residues. V lost 4 bases and J lost 3, with 14 bases in between. This CDR3 is CASSPSAGWTDTQYF. The CDR3 coding sequence is TGCGCCAGCAGCCCGTCGGCGGGGTGGACAGATACGCAGTATTTT.

The chain carries TRBV2 and TRBJ2-3; D is possibly TRBD1 or TRBD2 (6 bases each). V was pared by 9 bases and J by 3 bases, with 16 bases between. The V gene's germline CDR1 is SNHLY and CDR2 FYNNEI. The CDR3 totals 14 residues. The CDR3 loop reads CASEGVAETDTQYF. CDR3 coding DNA: TGTGCCAGTGAGGGGGTAGCGGAAACAGATACGCAGTATTTT.

The chain carries TRBV28 and TRBJ2-7; TRBD1 or TRBD2 may be the D gene (6 bases each). The CDR3 spans 14 residues. The germline CDR1 and CDR2 sequences are MDHEN and SYDVKM. V was clipped by 6 bases and J by 4 bases, with 16 bases between them. CDR3 nucleotide sequence: TGTGCCAGCAGGGAGGTGGGGGGCCCTTACGAGCAGTACTTC. Translation: CASREVGGPYEQYF.

The chain is built from TRBV13 and TRBJ2-1; TRBD2 agrees at 10 bases. Germline V gives CDR1 PRHDT, CDR2 FYEKMQ (reference sequence). The V gene end was trimmed by 7 bases and the J gene end by 6 bases; junction bases not matched to a gene: 6. The CDR3 contains 14 residues. CDR3 loop: CASTGLARGNEQFF. CDR3 nucleotides: TGTGCCAGCACGGGACTAGCGAGAGGCAATGAGCAGTTCTTC.

The chain is built from TRBV6-1 and TRBJ1-5, with no clear D. The CDR3 spans 12 residues. The germline CDR1 and CDR2 sequences are MNHNS and SASEGT. V lost 4 bases to trimming and J lost 5 bases, with 6 bases between them. As DNA, the CDR3 is TGTGCCAGCAGTGTAGATTATCAGCCCCAGCATTTT. Translation gives CASSVDYQPQHF.

This chain uses TRBV30 with TRBJ2-2; 9 bases align to TRBD1. V gave up 3 bases and J gave up 0 bases; unmatched junction bases: 8. This CDR3 is 17 amino acids long. CDR1 GTSNPN and CDR2 SVGIG come from the germline V gene (reference sequence). As DNA, the CDR3 is TGTGCCTGGAGGCGTACGGGACAGGGCCCGAACACCGGGGAGCTGTTTTTT. It is translated as CAWRRTGQGPNTGELFF.

This sequence joins TRBV7-9 and TRBJ1-4, with a tentative D call TRBD1 (5 bases). Trimming cost V 1 base and J 8 bases, with 14 bases left between them. The CDR3 spans 15 residues. Germline V gene data show CDR1 as SEHNR and CDR2 as FQNEAQ (reference sequence). The CDR3 loop reads CASSLVGQGDEKLFF. The CDR3 bases are TGTGCCAGCAGCTTAGTAGGGCAGGGAGACGAAAAACTGTTTTTT.

The J gene is TRBJ2-7, the V gene TRBV6-5; D may be TRBD2 (5 bases). The CDR3 has 12 amino acids. V was cut by 7 bases and J by 3 bases, with 10 bases left in between. Germline-derived CDR1 and CDR2 are MNHEY and SVGAGI. The CDR3 coding sequence is TGTGCCAGCACCCAGAGGGTCTACGAGCAGTACTTC. This codes for CASTQRVYEQYF.

The chain recombines TRBV28 with TRBJ2-3; 7 bases agree with TRBD1. Trimming removed 5 bases from V and 2 bases from J; junction bases left unmatched: 16. The CDR3 has 18 amino acids. Germline values: CDR1 MDHEN, CDR2 SYDVKM. CDR3 in DNA: TGTGCCAGCAGTGTACAGGGGCTTCCCCTGGGACCCACAGATACGCAGTATTTT. Protein: CASSVQGLPLGPTDTQYF.

Concerning this clone itself: The same CDR3 can be traced to other DNA sequences in this sample. The chain employs TRBV5-1 and TRBJ2-7; possible D gene TRBD1, 5 bases. Germline CDR1 is SGHRS and CDR2 is YFSETQ. The V gene lost 2 bases and the J gene lost 1 base, with 10 bases spanning the gap. The CDR3 has 14 residues. This CDR3 is CASSLYTGSYEQYF. In DNA form, the CDR3 reads TGCGCCAGCAGCTTATATACAGGTTCCTACGAGCAGTACTTC.

This chain uses TRBV7-9 with TRBJ1-2; 7 bases fit TRBD1. The CDR3 loop spans 14 amino acids. The ends lost 5 bases at V and 4 bases at J; junction bases unmatched: 7. Per germline, CDR1 SEHNR and CDR2 FQNEAQ (reference sequence). The CDR3 nucleotides read TGTGCCAGCAGCGGGGACAGCGACCGCTATGGCTACACCTTC. This codes for CASSGDSDRYGYTF.

The J gene is TRBJ2-1, the V gene TRBV7-8; 8 nucleotides line up with TRBD2. Per germline, CDR1 SGHVS and CDR2 FQNEAQ. The CDR3 runs to 17 residues. The V and J ends lost 5 bases and 8 bases, in that order; junction bases with no gene match: 17. Written as DNA, the CDR3 is TGTGCCAGCAGCACCAACCCTGGCCAGCGGGAGTTCGATGAGCAGTTCTTC. Protein product: CASSTNPGQREFDEQFF.